This T cell receptor beta chain is drawn from a study of blood T cells in healthy people across ages. Study conclusions and caveats: One million T cells yielded diversity estimates that were considered underestimates.

Details on this clonotype: Its specificity is not known.

Primers used in a second PCR of roughly 6 to 12 cycles were a sample-barcoded 5' primer and a J-beta primer mix. One entry per CDR3 protein results from TCRdb running MiXCR on the 5' RACE reads. There are 1.8 million or so distinct CDR3 sequences in the sample; about two fifths occur only once, and 23% lies in the top ten. There are 15 residues in the CDR3. Germline assignment: CDR1 SGHTA and CDR2 FQGNSA. Trimming removed 1 base from V and 7 bases from J; junction bases left unmatched: 6. Sequenced input: blood. The rearrangement uses TRBV7-2 and TRBJ2-1, with TRBD2 matching over 8 bases. This receptor was obtained from a human donor in good health. CDR3 residues: CASSLDFGGANEQFF. The CDR3 DNA sequence: TGTGCCAGCAGCTTAGATTTCGGGGGGGCAAATGAGCAGTTCTTC.